Included here is one T cell receptor beta chain sequence, with context. The record originates from a study of cytomegalovirus exposure and HLA in healthy donors. V gave up 0 bases and J gave up 12 bases, with 9 bases separating them. The CDR3 runs to 12 residues. Per germline, CDR1 WSHSY and CDR2 SAAADI. The PCR was carried out with 60 Vbeta primers and 13 Jbeta primers. Sequencing was performed with immunoSEQ multiplex PCR; in TCRdb, only in-frame clones are kept and a portion is missing. The repertoire holds under 200,000 clones, with about 75% as singletons. Sequencing input: PBMCs. This receptor was identified in a man aged 18 to 35 in good health and CMV-seronegative. This chain links TRBV10-2 with TRBJ2-1; TRBD1 is a possible D gene (5 bases). The CDR3 coding sequence is TGCGCCAGCAGTGAGTCGGGGCTAGGGCAGTTCTTC. It is translated as CASSESGLGQFF.